This entry lists 25 T cell receptor beta chains sequenced from one sample in a study of cytomegalovirus exposure and HLA in healthy donors. Both 60 Vbeta primers and 13 Jbeta primers went into the PCR. The protocol was immunoSEQ multiplex PCR, while the TCRdb copy is restricted to in-frame clones and leaves out a portion. Of roughly 87,000 clones listed, 70% to 75% were seen once; the top ten hold around 4.2%. Sequenced material: PBMCs. The receptor set was obtained from a man aged 55 to 70 in good health and CMV-seronegative.

This clone appeared a few times. The chain uses TRBV10-3 and TRBJ1-1; D gene uncertain. Looked up from germline, CDR1 is ENHRY and CDR2 is SYGVKD. The CDR3 spans 13 residues. Trimming stripped 3 bases from V and 2 bases from J, with 7 bases between. The CDR3 DNA follows: TGTGCCATCAGTGAAAAGCTCAACACTGAAGCTTTCTTT. It yields the protein CAISEKLNTEAFF.

This clone was detected once. The V call is TRBV5-1, the J call TRBJ2-3; 8 bases agree with TRBD1. J lost 5 bases, V lost 6 bases, and 5 bases had no gene match. This CDR3 has 13 amino acids. Germline CDR1 and CDR2: SGHRS and YFSETQ. In DNA form, the CDR3 reads TGCGCCAGCAACAGGGGGGCAGAAGATACGCAGTATTTT. As protein: CASNRGAEDTQYF. The full variable domain, completed using reference TRBV5-1 and TRBJ2-3, is KAGVTQTPRYLIKTRGQQVTLSCSPISGHRSVSWYQQTPGQGLQFLFEYFSETQRNKGNFPGRFSGRQFSNSRSEMNVSTLELGDSALYLCASNRGAEDTQYFGPGTRLTVL.

V is TRBV18 and J is TRBJ1-1; TRBD1 is a possible D gene (5 bases). V lost 3 bases and J 0 bases, leaving 17 bases between the germline ends. The length of the CDR3 is 17 residues. Germline assignment: CDR1 KGHSH and CDR2 LQKENI. The CDR3 DNA sequence: TGTGCCAGCTCACCCCCTGGGGGGGTCACTTTGAACACTGAAGCTTTCTTT. It translates to CASSPPGGVTLNTEAFF.

The chain links TRBV5-1 to TRBJ2-7; no definite D call. Germline V gene lookup returns CDR1 SGHRS and CDR2 YFSETQ. The CDR3 is 13 amino acids. Trimming shortened V by 7 bases and J by 3 bases, and 14 bases separated the two germline ends. CDR3 residues: CASGYQGGYEQYF. The CDR3 DNA sequence: TGCGCCAGCGGCTACCAAGGCGGCTACGAGCAGTACTTC.

This clone has a handful of counts. The chain recombines TRBV6-6 with TRBJ2-7; D is ambiguous. Germline CDR1 MNHNY, CDR2 SVGAGI (reference sequence). The CDR3 length is 12 residues. Deletions cut 3 bases from V and 3 bases from J, with 6 bases between. CDR3 sequence reads: CASSYRVYEQYF. In DNA form, the CDR3 reads TGTGCCAGCAGTTATAGAGTCTACGAGCAGTACTTC.

The chain carries TRBV30 and TRBJ2-1; D is possibly TRBD2 (7 bases). The CDR3 spans 14 residues. V was pared by 7 bases and J by 10 bases, with 23 bases between. Germline V lookup: CDR1 GTSNPN, CDR2 SVGIG (reference sequence). Here the CDR3 DNA reads TGTGCCTCCTCGGGGGGCGGGGGCTCGGGGGAGCAGTTCTTC. This codes for CASSGGGGSGEQFF.

The rearrangement joins TRBV29-1 to TRBJ2-3, with 10 bases that match TRBD1. Germline V CDR1 and CDR2: SQVTM, ANQGSEA. J lost 2 bases, V lost 4 bases, and 6 bases had no gene match. The CDR3 extends over 15 amino acids. Here the CDR3 reads CSVGGTGVSTDTQYF. The CDR3 DNA follows: TGCAGCGTTGGGGGGACAGGGGTTTCCACAGATACGCAGTATTTT.

The V and J genes are TRBV6-1 and TRBJ2-7; TRBD1 is a possible D gene (7 bases). V was trimmed by 8 bases and J by 7 bases, leaving 18 bases between them. In germline, CDR1 is MNHNS, CDR2 SASEGT. The CDR3 has 13 residues. CDR3 DNA: TGTGCCAGCGGCCCCAGGGGGGTAGGGGAGCAGTACTTC. Residues: CASGPRGVGEQYF.

V and J are TRBV4-1 and TRBJ2-1, with TRBD1 matching 8 bases. The CDR3 length is 16 residues. Unmatched junction bases numbered 9, after V lost 1 base and J lost 7 bases. Germline CDR1 is MGHRA and CDR2 is YSYEKL. Here the CDR3 reads CASSQGPQGARNEQFF. The CDR3, as DNA: TGCGCCAGCAGCCAAGGCCCCCAGGGGGCGCGTAATGAGCAGTTCTTC.

The V gene is TRBV4-2, the J gene TRBJ1-6; D is unclear. The CDR3 length is 16 residues. Germline CDR1 and CDR2: LGHNA and YNFKEQ. Trimming stripped 4 bases from V and 6 bases from J, with 16 bases between. The CDR3, as DNA: TGTGCCAGCAGCCTTAACTCGCTCCAACCTAATTCACCCCTCCACTTT. Protein sequence: CASSLNSLQPNSPLHF.

The chain carries TRBV6-1 and TRBJ2-5; TRBD1 matches 9 bases. The end of the DNA fits TRBJ2-7 better, so the J call may be wrong. The germline gives CDR1 MNHNS, CDR2 SASEGT. There are 15 residues in the CDR3. The DNA of the CDR3 is TGTGCCAGCAGTGAAATCGGGACAGGGTCCTACGAGCAGTACTTC. Its protein is CASSEIGTGSYEQYF.

This chain links TRBV27 with TRBJ1-2; D ambiguous. Deletions cut 4 bases from V and 3 bases from J, with 21 bases between. The CDR3 length is 17 residues. Per germline, CDR1 MNHEY and CDR2 SMNVEV (reference sequence). The CDR3 is CASSSYPRRENYYGYTF. In nucleotides, the CDR3 is TGTGCCAGCAGTTCCTACCCTAGAAGGGAGAATTACTATGGCTACACCTTC.

CDR3 coding DNA: TGCAGCGTTGAAGATCAAGGAGGGTGGTATGGCTACACCTTC. Protein sequence: CSVEDQGGWYGYTF. The rearrangement links TRBV29-1 to TRBJ1-2; unclear D gene. The CDR3 spans 14 residues. Germline values: CDR1 SQVTM, CDR2 ANQGSEA. Trimming removed 0 bases at V and 5 bases at J, with 13 bases between. The whole variable domain, remainder taken from reference TRBV29-1 and TRBJ1-2, is SAVISQKPSRDICQRGTSLTIQCQVDSQVTMMFWYRQQPGQSLTLIATANQGSEATYESGFVIDKFPISRPNLTFSTLTVSNMSPEDSSIYLCSVEDQGGWYGYTFGSGTRLTVV.

The chain couples TRBV30 to TRBJ1-5; D is uncertain. Germline CDR1 and CDR2: GTSNPN and SVGIG (reference sequence). V was pared by 3 bases and J by 0 bases, with 6 bases between. The CDR3 loop spans 13 amino acids. The CDR3 bases are TGTGCCTGGAGGGCAGATAGCAATCAGCCCCAGCATTTT. Residues: CAWRADSNQPQHF.

This clone was found once. The J gene is TRBJ2-3, the V gene TRBV10-3, with 10 bases that match TRBD1. Unmatched junction bases numbered 7, after V lost 6 bases and J lost 4 bases. The CDR3 consists of 15 residues. Germline CDR1 reads ENHRY; CDR2 reads SYGVKD. The CDR3 loop is CAIRGTGVSSDTQYF. In nucleotides, the CDR3 is TGTGCCATCAGGGGGACAGGGGTGTCTTCAGATACGCAGTATTTT.

The chain links TRBV5-6 to TRBJ2-7, with D perhaps TRBD2 (5 bases). Germline V gene data show CDR1 as SGHDT and CDR2 as YYEEEE. Trimming took off 2 bases at V and 1 base at J, with 19 bases between the two ends. The length of the CDR3 is 17 residues. CDR3 protein: CASSFGAWERFSYEQYF. CDR3 coding DNA: TGTGCCAGCAGCTTCGGCGCATGGGAGAGATTTTCCTACGAGCAGTACTTC.

The chain is built from TRBV2 and TRBJ1-1; 8 bases are shared with TRBD1. Germline-derived CDR1 and CDR2 are SNHLY and FYNNEI. The CDR3 runs to 11 residues. Trimming at V came to 5 bases and at J to 14 bases, leaving 7 bases not matched to a gene. The CDR3 DNA is TGTGCCAGCAGTCCGGACAGGGCCCCATTCTTT. This codes for CASSPDRAPFF.

The chain recombines TRBV19 with TRBJ2-3, with 9 bases identical to TRBD2. The length of the CDR3 is 18 residues. J gave up 3 bases and V 6 bases, and 16 bases lay outside the gene matches. Per the germline V gene, CDR1 is LNHDA and CDR2 is SQIVND (reference sequence). The CDR3 sequence is CASSEGSSGGARTDTQYF. The CDR3 DNA reads as TGTGCCAGTAGCGAGGGGAGTAGCGGGGGCGCTCGGACAGATACGCAGTATTTT.

V gene TRBV11-2 combines with J gene TRBJ2-6; 9 bases are shared with TRBD1. Germline CDR1 SGHAT, CDR2 FQNNGV. This CDR3 has 17 amino acids. V trimming: 5 bases; J trimming: 1 base; junction bases outside the gene matches: 6. The CDR3 reads CASSRGTGRSGANVLTF. The CDR3 nucleotides read TGTGCCAGCAGCAGAGGGACAGGGCGGTCTGGGGCCAACGTCCTGACTTTC.

This rearrangement joins TRBV29-1 to TRBJ2-2, with D possibly matching TRBD1 (6 bases). The CDR3 has 14 amino acids. CDR1 SQVTM and CDR2 ANQGSEA come from the germline V gene. The V gene lost 2 bases and the J gene lost 3 bases, with 10 bases spanning the gap. The CDR3 sequence: CSVEPRGYTGELFF. In DNA form, the CDR3 reads TGCAGCGTTGAACCCAGGGGCTACACCGGGGAGCTGTTTTTT.

This chain joins TRBV6-5 and TRBJ1-2; perhaps TRBD1 as D (5 bases). Germline V gene lookup returns CDR1 MNHEY and CDR2 SVGAGI. The CDR3 length is 15 residues. V dropped 6 bases and J dropped 4 bases, with 18 bases sitting between them. The CDR3 sequence is CASRLGRGTGYGYTF. For the CDR3, the DNA is TGTGCCAGCAGACTCGGGCGGGGGACGGGCTATGGCTACACCTTC.

The rearrangement joins TRBV10-3 to TRBJ1-2; TRBD1 might be the D (6 bases). Between the trimmed V and J ends, which lost 3 bases and 8 bases, there was a span of 19 bases. CDR1 ENHRY and CDR2 SYGVKD come from the germline V gene. The CDR3 loop spans 15 amino acids. The CDR3 nucleotides read TGTGCCATCAGTGAATCCCTAACAGGGTCGGCCGGCTACACCTTC. It codes for CAISESLTGSAGYTF.

CDR3 in amino acids: CASSLVGGANTGELFF. The CDR3, as DNA: TGTGCCAGCAGCTTGGTCGGGGGGGCGAACACCGGGGAGCTGTTTTTT. This chain uses TRBV7-3 with TRBJ2-2, with 8 positions matching TRBD2. The CDR3 sequence is 16 residues long. The germline V gene has CDR1 SGHTA and CDR2 FQGTGA. J was trimmed by 0 bases and V by 3 bases; bases with no gene match: 3.

The J gene is TRBJ2-7, the V gene TRBV6-5; D perhaps matches TRBD2 (5 bases). The V gene lost 5 bases and the J gene lost 3 bases, with 14 bases spanning the gap. CDR1 is MNHEY and CDR2 is SVGAGI in the germline V gene. CDR3 length: 14 residues. The CDR3 coding sequence is TGTGCCAGCAGTCTCTCCGAGGGCCTCTACGAGCAGTACTTC. It specifies CASSLSEGLYEQYF.

The chain employs TRBV15 and TRBJ2-3; TRBD1 aligns across 7 bases. The V gene's germline CDR1 is LNHNV and CDR2 YYDKDF (reference sequence). This CDR3 is built from 16 residues. The V segment lost 0 bases and the J segment 4 bases; nucleotides outside the gene matches: 7. The CDR3 reads CATSRDPTGSADTQYF. In nucleotides, the CDR3 is TGTGCCACCAGCAGAGATCCGACAGGGTCAGCAGATACGCAGTATTTT.